These T cell receptor beta chains were read from a single sample in a study of blood T cell repertoires in COVID-19. Data came from immunoSEQ multiplex PCR; TCRdb stores just in-frame clones and leaves some out. The sample lists roughly 53,000 clones, more than 85% seen once, with about 5% in the top ten. The specimen was peripheral blood. The receptors originated from a man aged 40-55 years with active COVID-19. Both conserved end residues are part of each CDR3. Fields, in order: J gene, V gene, D gene, clone size, CDR3 protein, CDR3 DNA. D genes are given only for firm matches. The size field is filled for only some rows; it gives once, few, many or a size class.

>TRBJ1-5|TRBV6-4|-|few
CASSLTGDQPQHF
TGTGCCAGCAGTTTGACGGGGGATCAGCCCCAGCATTTT
>TRBJ2-3|TRBV27|-|-
CASSLSVADLESSTDTQYF
TGTGCCAGCAGTTTATCGGTAGCGGACCTCGAGTCTAGCACAGATACGCAGTATTTT
>TRBJ2-5|TRBV5-1|TRBD1|-
CASSSTGTGEETQYF
TGCGCCAGCAGCTCTACCGGGACAGGGGAAGAGACCCAGTACTTC
>TRBJ2-7|TRBV23-1|TRBD1|-
CASTQGDGTAYEQYF
TGCGCCAGCACCCAAGGGGACGGGACAGCCTACGAGCAGTACTTC
>TRBJ1-5|TRBV6-6|-|-
CASSWGRRGQPQHF
TGTGCCAGCAGTTGGGGCAGGAGGGGTCAGCCCCAGCATTTT
>TRBJ1-1|TRBV6-5|-|-
CASSYSTPGTEAFF
TGTGCCAGCAGTTACTCGACTCCGGGCACTGAAGCTTTCTTT
>TRBJ1-2|TRBV7-6|TRBD1|-
CASSHGQGSPVGYTF
TGTGCCAGCAGCCACGGACAGGGATCTCCCGTTGGGTACACCTTC
>TRBJ1-2|TRBV29-1|-|-
CSVAPGVYGYGYTF
TGCAGCGTTGCGCCAGGGGTCTACGGCTATGGCTACACCTTC
>TRBJ2-2|TRBV9|-|-
CASSTNTGGDTGELFF
TGTGCCAGCAGCACAAATACAGGGGGGGACACCGGGGAGCTGTTTTTT
>TRBJ2-1|TRBV5-1|TRBD2|-
CASSTEAGGILEQFF
TGCGCCAGCAGCACCGAAGCGGGAGGGATACTGGAGCAGTTCTTC
>TRBJ2-3|TRBV3-1/TRBV3-2|-|-
CASSRLQDTQYF
TGTGCCAGCAGCCGTCTTCAGGATACGCAGTATTTT
>TRBJ2-5|TRBV19|-|-
CASSSGIGGAETQYF
TGTGCCAGTAGTAGCGGGATTGGCGGGGCGGAGACCCAGTACTTC
>TRBJ2-2|TRBV18|TRBD2|-
CASSPVAGGPTGELFF
TGTGCCAGCTCACCAGTGGCGGGAGGACCCACCGGGGAGCTGTTTTTT
>TRBJ1-2|TRBV28|TRBD1|once
CALGQFDLNYGYTF
TGTGCCCTGGGACAGTTCGATCTTAACTATGGCTACACCTTC
>TRBJ1-5|TRBV5-5|-|-
CASSLAPGQGSQPQHF
TGTGCCAGCAGCTTGGCGCCAGGGCAGGGAAGTCAGCCCCAGCATTTT
>TRBJ2-7|TRBV5-1|TRBD2|-
CASSLSGRAYEQYF
TGCGCCAGCAGCTTGAGCGGGAGGGCCTACGAGCAGTACTTC
>TRBJ2-5|TRBV27|TRBD2|-
CASSFSSGAETQYF
TGTGCCAGCAGTTTTTCTAGCGGAGCAGAGACCCAGTACTTC
>TRBJ2-1|TRBV2|TRBD2|-
CASRETGTSGGPYNEQFF
TGTGCCAGCAGAGAAACCGGGACTAGCGGGGGGCCCTACAATGAGCAGTTCTTC
>TRBJ2-2|TRBV7-9|TRBD1|few
CASSSRDSGAGELFF
TGTGCCAGCAGCTCCCGGGACAGTGGCGCCGGGGAGCTGTTTTTT
>TRBJ2-3|TRBV3-1/TRBV3-2|-|-
CASSQGGSTDTQYF
TGTGCCAGCAGCCAAGGCGGAAGCACAGATACGCAGTATTTT
>TRBJ2-7|TRBV11-2|TRBD1|-
CASSSPGTGTTYEQYF
TGTGCCAGCAGCTCACCGGGGACAGGGACCACCTACGAGCAGTACTTC
>TRBJ1-2|TRBV5-1|TRBD1|-
CASSSPGQGNYGYTF
TGCGCCAGCAGCTCCCCGGGACAGGGGAACTATGGCTACACCTTC
>TRBJ2-1|TRBV14|-|-
CASSRSGSYNEQFF
TGTGCCAGCAGCCGCTCCGGCTCCTACAATGAGCAGTTCTTC
>TRBJ1-6|TRBV5-1|TRBD1|-
CASRETGGFFSSYNSPLHF
TGCGCCAGTAGGGAGACAGGGGGTTTCTTCAGCTCCTATAATTCACCCCTCCACTTT
>TRBJ1-1|TRBV6-5|-|-
CASSYGPSGGTEAFF
TGTGCCAGCAGTTACGGTCCTAGCGGGGGCACTGAAGCTTTCTTT
>TRBJ1-2|TRBV3-1/TRBV3-2|TRBD1|-
CASSQNPGGYGYTF
TGTGCCAGCAGCCAAAACCCAGGGGGCTATGGCTACACCTTC
>TRBJ2-1|TRBV6-1|-|-
CASTPAWESSDEQFF
TGTGCCAGCACCCCAGCCTGGGAGAGCAGCGATGAGCAGTTCTTC